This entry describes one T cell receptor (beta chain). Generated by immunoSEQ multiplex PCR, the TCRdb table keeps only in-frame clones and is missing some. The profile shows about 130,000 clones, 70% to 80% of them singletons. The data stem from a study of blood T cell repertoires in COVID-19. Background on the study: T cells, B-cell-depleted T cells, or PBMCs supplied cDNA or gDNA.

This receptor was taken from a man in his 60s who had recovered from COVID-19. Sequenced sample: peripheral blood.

The CDR3 sequence is CASGPRQANTGELFF. The DNA for the CDR3 is TGTGCCAGCGGCCCCCGGCAGGCGAACACCGGGGAGCTGTTTTTT. The chain recombines TRBV7-2 with TRBJ2-2; D gene ambiguous. The CDR3 is 15 amino acids. Trimming took off 8 bases at V and 0 bases at J, with 13 bases between the two ends. The germline V gene has CDR1 SGHTA and CDR2 FQGNSA.